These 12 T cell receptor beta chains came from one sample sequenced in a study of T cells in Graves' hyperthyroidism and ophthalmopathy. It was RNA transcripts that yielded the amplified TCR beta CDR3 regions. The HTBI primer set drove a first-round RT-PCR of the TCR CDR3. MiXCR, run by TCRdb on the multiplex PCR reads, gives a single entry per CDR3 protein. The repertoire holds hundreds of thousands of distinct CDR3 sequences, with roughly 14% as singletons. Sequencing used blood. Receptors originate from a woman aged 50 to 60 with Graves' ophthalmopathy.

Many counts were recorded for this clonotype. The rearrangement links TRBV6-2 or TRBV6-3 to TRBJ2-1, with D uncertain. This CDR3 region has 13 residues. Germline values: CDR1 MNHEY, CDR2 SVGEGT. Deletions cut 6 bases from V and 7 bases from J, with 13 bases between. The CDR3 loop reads CASSTDQRNEQFF. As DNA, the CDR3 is TGTGCCAGCAGCACTGACCAACGGAATGAGCAGTTCTTC.

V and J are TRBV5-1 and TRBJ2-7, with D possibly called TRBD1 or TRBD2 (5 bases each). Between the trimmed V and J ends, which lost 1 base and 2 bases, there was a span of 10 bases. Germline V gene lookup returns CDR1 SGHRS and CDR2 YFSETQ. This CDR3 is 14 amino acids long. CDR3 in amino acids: CASSLLWGTYEQYF. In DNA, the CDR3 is TGCGCCAGCAGCTTGTTGTGGGGGACCTACGAGCAGTACTTC. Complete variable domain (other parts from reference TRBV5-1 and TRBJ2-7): KAGVTQTPRYLIKTRGQQVTLSCSPISGHRSVSWYQQTPGQGLQFLFEYFSETQRNKGNFPGRFSGRQFSNSRSEMNVSTLELGDSALYLCASSLLWGTYEQYFGPGTRLTVT.

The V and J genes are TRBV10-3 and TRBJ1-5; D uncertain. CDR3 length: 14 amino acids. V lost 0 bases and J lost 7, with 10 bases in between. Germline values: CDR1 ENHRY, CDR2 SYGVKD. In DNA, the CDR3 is TGTGCCATCAGTGAGTCTGGAGCGGCCCAGCCCCAGCATTTT. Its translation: CAISESGAAQPQHF.

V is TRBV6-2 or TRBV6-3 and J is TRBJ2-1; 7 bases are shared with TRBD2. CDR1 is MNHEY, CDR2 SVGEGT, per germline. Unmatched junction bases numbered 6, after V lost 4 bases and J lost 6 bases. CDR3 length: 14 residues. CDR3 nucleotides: TGTGCCAGCAGTTTTGCAGCGGGAATCAATGAGCAGTTCTTC. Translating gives CASSFAAGINEQFF.

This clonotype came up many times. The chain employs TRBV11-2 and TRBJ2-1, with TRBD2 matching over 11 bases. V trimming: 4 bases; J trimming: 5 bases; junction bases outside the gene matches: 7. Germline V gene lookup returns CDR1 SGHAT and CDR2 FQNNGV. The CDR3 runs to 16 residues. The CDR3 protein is CASSSIAGGLDNEQFF. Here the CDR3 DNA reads TGTGCCAGCAGCTCCATAGCGGGAGGGCTGGACAATGAGCAGTTCTTC.

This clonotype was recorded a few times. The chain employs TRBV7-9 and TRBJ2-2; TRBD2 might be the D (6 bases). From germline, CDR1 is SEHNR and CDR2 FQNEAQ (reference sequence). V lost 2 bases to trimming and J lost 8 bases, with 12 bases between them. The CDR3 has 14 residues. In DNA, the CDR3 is TGTGCCAGCAGCTTAATGAGGGAGGAAGGGGAGCTGTTTTTT. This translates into CASSLMREEGELFF.

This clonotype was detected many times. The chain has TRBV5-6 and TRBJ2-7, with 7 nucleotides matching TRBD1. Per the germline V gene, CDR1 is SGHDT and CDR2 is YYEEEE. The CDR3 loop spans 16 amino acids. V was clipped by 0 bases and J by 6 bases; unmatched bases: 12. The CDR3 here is CASSLDGQARLGEQYF. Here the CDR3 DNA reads TGTGCCAGCAGCTTGGACGGACAGGCCCGCCTCGGCGAGCAGTACTTC.

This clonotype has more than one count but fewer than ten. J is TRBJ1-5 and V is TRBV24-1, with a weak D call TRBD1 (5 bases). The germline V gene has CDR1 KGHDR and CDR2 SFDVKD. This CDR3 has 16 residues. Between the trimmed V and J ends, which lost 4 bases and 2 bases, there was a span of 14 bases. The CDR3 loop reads CATSDTRMGGNQPQHF. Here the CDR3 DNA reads TGTGCCACCAGTGACACCCGCATGGGGGGCAATCAGCCCCAGCATTTT.

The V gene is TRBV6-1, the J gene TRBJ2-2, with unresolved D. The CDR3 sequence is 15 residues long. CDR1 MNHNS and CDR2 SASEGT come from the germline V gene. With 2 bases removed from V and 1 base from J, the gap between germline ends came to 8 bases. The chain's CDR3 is CASSEWVVNTGELFF. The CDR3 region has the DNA TGTGCCAGCAGTGAATGGGTGGTGAACACCGGGGAGCTGTTTTTT.

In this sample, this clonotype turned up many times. The CDR3 DNA follows: TGCAGCCAGTTGCGGGGGGAGACCCAGTACTTC. Residues: CSQLRGETQYF. The chain combines TRBV29-1 with TRBJ2-5, with TRBD2 matching 7 bases. CDR1 is SQVTM, CDR2 ANQGSEA, per germline. V shed 8 bases, J shed 5 bases, and the junction held 5 bases outside the gene matches. CDR3 length: 11 amino acids.

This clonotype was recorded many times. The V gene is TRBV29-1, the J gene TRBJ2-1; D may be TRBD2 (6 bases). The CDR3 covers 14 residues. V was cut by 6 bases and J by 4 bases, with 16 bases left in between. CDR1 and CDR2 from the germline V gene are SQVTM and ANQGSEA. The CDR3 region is CSVVGDLAYNEQFF. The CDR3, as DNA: TGCAGCGTGGTGGGCGACCTAGCGTACAATGAGCAGTTCTTC.

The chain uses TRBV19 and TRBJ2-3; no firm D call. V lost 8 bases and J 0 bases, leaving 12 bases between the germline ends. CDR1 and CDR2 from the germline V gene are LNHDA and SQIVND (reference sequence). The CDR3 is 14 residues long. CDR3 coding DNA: TGTGCCAGTGGCAGTCCCGGGAGCACAGATACGCAGTATTTT. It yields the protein CASGSPGSTDTQYF.